The next 15 T cell receptor beta chains were all read from a single sample in a study of human T cells and chemical hapten exposure. Time point noted: pre-sensitization, week 0. Treatment meaning: therapeutic diphenylcyclopropenone sensitization with weekly scalp DPC. MiXCR, run by TCRdb on the RACE reads, gives a single entry per CDR3 protein. The sample holds around 60,000 distinct CDR3 sequences, roughly 6.7% seen once. This specimen consisted of whole blood, obtained in connection with sensitization to the hapten diphenylcyclopropenone (DPC). Receptor source: a woman aged 25 to 39 with alopecia areata. Some clones in this sample may be carry-over from other donors' samples.

The V call is TRBV28, the J call TRBJ1-2; 7 positions agree with TRBD1. The CDR3 runs 14 residues. From germline, CDR1 is MDHEN and CDR2 SYDVKM. V shed 6 bases and J 5 bases; nucleotides not matched to a gene: 9. The CDR3 sequence: CASSPTGLGYGYTF. CDR3 coding DNA: TGTGCCAGCAGCCCGACAGGGTTAGGGTATGGCTACACCTTC.

This clonotype was recorded many times. The CDR3, as DNA: TGTGCCTGGAGTCGAAACCGTCAGGGGAACTCCGAGCAGTACTTC. Residues: CAWSRNRQGNSEQYF. The chain employs TRBV30 and TRBJ2-7, with D possibly being TRBD1 (6 bases). Trimming cost V 2 bases and J 6 bases, with 20 bases left between them. Germline V gene data show CDR1 as GTSNPN and CDR2 as SVGIG (reference sequence). The CDR3 is 15 residues long. Full variable domain (missing parts from reference TRBV30 and TRBJ2-7): SQTIHQWPATLVQPVGSPLSLECTVEGTSNPNLYWYRQAAGRGLQLLFYSVGIGQISSEVPQNLSASRPQDRQFILSSKKLLLSDSGFYLCAWSRNRQGNSEQYFGPGTRLTVT.

This clonotype was recorded many times. V and J are TRBV6-1 and TRBJ2-3, with D maybe TRBD2 (6 bases). Trimming took 3 bases from V and 4 from J, leaving 11 bases between them. CDR3 length: 14 residues. Per the germline V gene, CDR1 is MNHNS and CDR2 is SASEGT. Written as DNA, the CDR3 is TGTGCCAGCAGTGATGGATGGAGGGCAGATACGCAGTATTTT. Its protein is CASSDGWRADTQYF.

This clonotype was seen repeatedly, ten times or more. The rearrangement uses TRBV12-3 or TRBV12-4 and TRBJ2-1, with 7 bases identical to TRBD1. Unmatched junction bases numbered 3, after V lost 7 bases and J lost 3 bases. CDR3 length: 13 residues. The CDR3 reads CASMQGDYNEQFF. CDR3 DNA: TGTGCCAGCATGCAGGGGGACTACAATGAGCAGTTCTTC.

Many counts were recorded for this clonotype. The chain has TRBV15 and TRBJ1-5; possible D gene TRBD1, 5 bases. The CDR3 spans 16 residues. From germline, CDR1 is LNHNV and CDR2 YYDKDF (reference sequence). V lost 1 base to trimming and J lost 4 bases, with 14 bases between them. This chain's CDR3 is CATSRAMGGGNQPQHF. The CDR3 region has the DNA TGTGCCACCAGCAGAGCCATGGGGGGGGGAAATCAGCCCCAGCATTTT.

This clonotype was seen repeatedly, ten times or more. This rearrangement joins TRBV9 to TRBJ1-3; maybe TRBD1 (6 bases). Germline V lookup: CDR1 SGDLS, CDR2 YYNGEE. There are 14 residues in the CDR3. V lost 4 bases, J lost 1 base, and 9 bases lay in between. The CDR3 loop is CASSPTGSGNTIYF. The CDR3 DNA follows: TGTGCCAGCAGCCCGACAGGTTCTGGAAACACCATATATTTT.

In this sample, this clonotype turned up many times. The chain links TRBV6-1 to TRBJ2-3; TRBD1 aligns across 8 bases. Per the germline V gene, CDR1 is MNHNS and CDR2 is SASEGT. This CDR3 region has 15 residues. V gave up 7 bases and J gave up 0 bases; unmatched junction bases: 6. The CDR3 DNA reads as TGTGCCAGCACCCAGGACAGGGCAAGCACAGATACGCAGTATTTT. Translation gives CASTQDRASTDTQYF.

This clonotype was picked up many times. The J gene is TRBJ1-1, the V gene TRBV29-1; D is unresolved. The CDR3 runs 13 residues. CDR1 is SQVTM, CDR2 ANQGSEA, per germline. V dropped 3 bases and J dropped 0 bases, with 8 bases sitting between them. CDR3 sequence reads: CSVDSSLNTEAFF. In nucleotides, the CDR3 is TGCAGCGTTGATAGCAGCTTGAACACTGAAGCTTTCTTT.

This clonotype was seen at least ten times. The CDR3 here is CSARKGTSGSYEQYF. CDR3 DNA: TGCAGTGCCAGAAAGGGGACTAGCGGTTCCTACGAGCAGTACTTC. The chain combines TRBV20-1 with TRBJ2-7, with 11 bases lining up with TRBD2. The V segment lost 6 bases and the J segment 1 base; nucleotides outside the gene matches: 8. The germline gives CDR1 DFQATT, CDR2 SNEGSKA (reference sequence). CDR3 length: 15 amino acids.

This clonotype was observed many times. V and J are TRBV20-1 and TRBJ2-3; TRBD2 matches at 9 bases. Germline V gives CDR1 DFQATT, CDR2 SNEGSKA (reference sequence). CDR3 length equals 15 residues. V was pared by 6 bases and J by 8 bases, with 15 bases of the junction left unmatched. In DNA, the CDR3 is TGCAGTGCGCAACAAGTCGGCGGGGGGGGAGGTACGCAGTATTTT. Protein sequence: CSAQQVGGGGGTQYF.

This clonotype showed up many times. The chain combines TRBV7-9 with TRBJ2-1; weak D call: TRBD1 (5 bases). The CDR3 consists of 16 residues. Germline V gives CDR1 SEHNR, CDR2 FQNEAQ (reference sequence). V lost 8 bases, J lost 0 bases, and 17 bases lay in between. Here the CDR3 DNA reads TGTGCCAGCGCCCCCCCCTCAGGGCCCTCCTACAATGAGCAGTTCTTC. Encoded protein: CASAPPSGPSYNEQFF.

This clonotype was seen many times. J is TRBJ2-6 and V is TRBV6-5; TRBD1 matches at 7 bases. Germline CDR1 is MNHEY and CDR2 is SVGAGI. The CDR3 consists of 16 residues. V trimming: 10 bases; J trimming: 4 bases; junction bases outside the gene matches: 13. The CDR3 reads CATSRQGLGGANVLTF. CDR3 sequence (DNA): TGTGCCACCTCCCGACAGGGATTGGGAGGGGCCAACGTCCTGACTTTC.

This clonotype was seen repeatedly, ten times or more. The rearrangement links TRBV3-1 to TRBJ1-5; D unclear. Trimming cost V 0 bases and J 6 bases, with 6 bases left between them. Germline V gives CDR1 LGHDT, CDR2 YNNKEL (reference sequence). This CDR3 contains 13 residues. The CDR3, as DNA: TGTGCCAGCAGCCAAGATATTATTCAGCCCCAGCATTTT. Its translation: CASSQDIIQPQHF.

This clonotype was counted many times. The chain links TRBV5-8 to TRBJ1-2, with D unresolved. The germline V gene has CDR1 SGHTS and CDR2 YDEGEE. Trimming removed 0 bases at V and 4 bases at J, with 10 bases between. This CDR3 spans 14 amino acids. The chain's CDR3 is CASSLGRSTYGYTF. CDR3 bases: TGTGCCAGCAGCTTGGGCAGGTCTACCTATGGCTACACCTTC. Using reference TRBV5-8 and TRBJ1-2 for the parts outside the CDR3, the full variable domain is EAGVTQSPTHLIKTRGQQATLRCSPISGHTSVYWYQQALGLGLQFLLWYDEGEERNRGNFPPRFSGRQFPNYSSELNVNALELEDSALYLCASSLGRSTYGYTFGSGTRLTVV.

This clonotype was picked up many times. The chain carries TRBV7-9 and TRBJ2-1; D is perhaps TRBD1 (5 bases). The CDR3 has 15 residues. In germline, CDR1 is SEHNR, CDR2 FQNEAQ (reference sequence). V was cut by 5 bases and J by 6 bases, with 17 bases left in between. For the CDR3, the DNA is TGTGCCAGCAGCCAAGGACACTCCAACCTCAATGAGCAGTTCTTC. Amino acid sequence: CASSQGHSNLNEQFF. The whole variable domain, filled in from reference TRBV7-9 and TRBJ2-1, reads DTGVSQNPRHKITKRGQNVTFRCDPISEHNRLYWYRQTLGQGPEFLTYFQNEAQLEKSRLLSDRFSAERPKGSFSTLEIQRTEQGDSAMYLCASSQGHSNLNEQFFGPGTRLTVL.